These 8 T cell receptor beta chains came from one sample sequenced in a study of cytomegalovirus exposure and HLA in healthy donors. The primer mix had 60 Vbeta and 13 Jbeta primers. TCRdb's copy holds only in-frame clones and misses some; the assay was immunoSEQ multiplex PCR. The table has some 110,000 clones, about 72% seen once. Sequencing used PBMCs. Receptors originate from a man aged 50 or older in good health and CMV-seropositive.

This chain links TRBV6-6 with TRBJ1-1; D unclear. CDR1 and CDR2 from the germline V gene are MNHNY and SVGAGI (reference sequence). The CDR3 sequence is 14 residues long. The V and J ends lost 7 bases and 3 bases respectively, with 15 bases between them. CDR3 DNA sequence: TGTGCCAGCACCAGGTTCAGGTCGGACACTGAAGCTTTCTTT. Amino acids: CASTRFRSDTEAFF.

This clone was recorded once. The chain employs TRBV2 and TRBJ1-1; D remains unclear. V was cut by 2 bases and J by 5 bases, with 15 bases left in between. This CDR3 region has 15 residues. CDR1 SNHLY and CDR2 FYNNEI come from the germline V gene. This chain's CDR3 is CASSEYQVVGTEAFF. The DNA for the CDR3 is TGTGCCAGCAGTGAATACCAGGTGGTGGGTACTGAAGCTTTCTTT.

As DNA, the CDR3 is TGTGCCAGCTCCTTCTCCGGGACAGGTCCTCCCCAGCATTTT. The encoded protein is CASSFSGTGPPQHF. The chain couples TRBV2 to TRBJ1-5; TRBD1 matches at 8 bases. The V and J ends lost 8 bases and 10 bases, in that order; junction bases with no gene match: 13. The CDR3 spans 14 residues. Per germline, CDR1 SNHLY and CDR2 FYNNEI.

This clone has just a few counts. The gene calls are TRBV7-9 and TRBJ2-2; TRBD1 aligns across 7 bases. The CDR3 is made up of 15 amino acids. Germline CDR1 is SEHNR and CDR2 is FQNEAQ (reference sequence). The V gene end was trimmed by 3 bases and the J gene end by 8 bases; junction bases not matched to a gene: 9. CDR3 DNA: TGTGCCAGCAGCTTGGGCCTCGGGACAGAAGGGGAGCTGTTTTTT. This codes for CASSLGLGTEGELFF.

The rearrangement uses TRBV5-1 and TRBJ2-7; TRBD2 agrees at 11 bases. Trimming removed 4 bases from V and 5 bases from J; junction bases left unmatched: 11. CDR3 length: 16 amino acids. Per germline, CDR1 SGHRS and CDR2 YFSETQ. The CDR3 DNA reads TGCGCCAGCAGCCCGACCGGGACTAGCGGCTTGGACGAGCAGTACTTC. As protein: CASSPTGTSGLDEQYF.

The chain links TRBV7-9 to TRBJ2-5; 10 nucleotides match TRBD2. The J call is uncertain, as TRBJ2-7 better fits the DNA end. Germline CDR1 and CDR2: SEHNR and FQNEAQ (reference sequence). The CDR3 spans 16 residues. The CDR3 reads CASSSPTLAGGHEQYF. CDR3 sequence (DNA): TGTGCCAGCAGCTCCCCGACTTTAGCGGGAGGCCACGAGCAGTACTTC.

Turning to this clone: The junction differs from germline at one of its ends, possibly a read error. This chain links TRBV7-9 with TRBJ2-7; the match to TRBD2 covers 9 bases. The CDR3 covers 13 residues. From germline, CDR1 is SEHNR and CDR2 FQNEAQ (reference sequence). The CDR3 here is CSSSLAGDGEQYF. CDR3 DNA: TGTTCCAGCAGCTTAGCGGGAGACGGCGAGCAGTACTTC.

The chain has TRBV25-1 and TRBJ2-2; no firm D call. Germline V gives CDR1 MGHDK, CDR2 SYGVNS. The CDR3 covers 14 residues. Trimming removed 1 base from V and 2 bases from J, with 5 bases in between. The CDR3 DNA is TGTGCCAGCAGTGAATCTCTTAACACCGGGGAGCTGTTTTTT. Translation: CASSESLNTGELFF.